The 6 T cell receptor beta chains below were found in one sample sequenced in a study of tumor-infiltrating lymphocytes in primary liver carcinoma. Both RNA and DNA were isolated together from around 20-30 mg of bulk tissue that had not been sorted. TCR beta cDNA was reverse-transcribed from around 0.55 ug of total RNA. The reaction used a constant-region primer and ProtoScript II reverse transcriptase. Three nested multiplex PCR rounds, a slightly modified ARM-PCR method, built the TCR beta libraries. A C-beta reverse primer was combined with TRBV1-TRBV30 forward primers in the first two PCR rounds, and each round had around 10 cycles. TCRdb re-derived calls from the multiplex PCR reads in MiXCR, one entry per CDR3 protein. The repertoire includes some 130,000 distinct CDR3 sequences, under 70% of them detected once, and 8.1% sits in the top ten. Sequenced sample: tumor-adjacent normal liver tissue. These receptors were obtained from an older woman with primary liver carcinoma and hepatitis B virus infection.

This chain links TRBV11-1 with TRBJ2-1; no reliable D call. Germline values: CDR1 SGHAT, CDR2 FQDESV (reference sequence). Trimming left V 1 base short and J 0 bases short, with 13 bases between. This CDR3 has 17 residues. CDR3 DNA: TGTGCCAGCAGCTTAGGGTATCACATAGACTCCTACAATGAGCAGTTCTTC. Residues: CASSLGYHIDSYNEQFF. The full variable domain, its missing parts supplied by reference TRBV11-1 and TRBJ2-1, is EAEVAQSPRYKITEKSQAVAFWCDPISGHATLYWYRQILGQGPELLVQFQDESVVDDSQLPKDRFSAERLKGVDSTLKIQPAELGDSAMYLCASSLGYHIDSYNEQFFGPGTRLTVL.

The genes are TRBV7-9 and TRBJ2-6; 10 nucleotides line up with TRBD2. Germline CDR1 is SEHNR and CDR2 is FQNEAQ (reference sequence). V lost 3 bases to trimming and J lost 1 base; unmatched junction nucleotides: 9. The CDR3 is 19 amino acids. The CDR3, as DNA: TGTGCCAGCAGCTTCTGGACTAGCGGTATCTTATCTGGGGCCAACGTCCTGACTTTC. Amino acids: CASSFWTSGILSGANVLTF.

This chain connects TRBV12-3 or TRBV12-4 to TRBJ2-1; D unclear. The CDR3 has 14 residues. CDR3 residues: CANSFRISYNEQFF. CDR3 sequence (DNA): TGTGCTAACAGTTTTAGGATCTCCTACAATGAGCAGTTCTTC.

This clonotype was counted between two and nine times. Given a much more abundant clone one base away, this may be a read error. The chain employs TRBV5-4 and TRBJ1-5, with 7 bases aligning to TRBD1. CDR1 SGHNT and CDR2 YYREEE come from the germline V gene (reference sequence). This CDR3 contains 12 residues. V gave up 2 bases and J gave up 11 bases; unmatched junction bases: 4. The CDR3 nucleotides are TGTGCCAGCAGCTTCCGGGGACAGTCCCAGCATTTT. Protein product: CASSFRGQSQHF. Drawing the rest from reference TRBV5-4 and TRBJ1-5, the complete variable domain is ETGVTQSPTHLIKTRGQQVTLRCSSQSGHNTVSWYQQALGQGPQFIFQYYREEENGRGNFPPRFSGLQFPNYSSELNVNALELDDSALYLCASSFRGQSQHFGDGTRLSIL.

Comments on this clonotype: A clone one base away is much larger, so this may be a read error. This sequence joins TRBV5-1 and TRBJ2-3; D not certain. V shed 4 bases and J shed 2 bases, with 8 bases lying between them. This CDR3 is 13 amino acids long. CDR1 and CDR2 from the germline V gene are SGHRS and YFSETQ. The CDR3 bases are TGCGCCAGCAGCGTCAGACACACAGATACGCAGTATTTT. Amino acids: CASSVRHTDTQYF.

Points on this clonotype: An end of the junction differs from the germline gene, which may be a read error. This chain uses TRBV9 with TRBJ1-6; the D is unclear. This CDR3 is built from 12 residues. CDR1 and CDR2 from the germline V gene are SGDLS and YYNGEE. Here the CDR3 DNA reads TGTGCCAGCAACGTAGACAATTCACCCCTCCACTTT. Residues: CASNVDNSPLHF.